A selection of T cell receptor beta chains follows, all from one sample in a study of human T cells and chemical hapten exposure. MiXCR, applied by TCRdb to the RACE reads, yields one record per CDR3 protein. This table has some 250,000 distinct CDR3 sequences, around 7% appearing once. The sample in question was whole blood, obtained in connection with sensitization to the hapten diphenylcyclopropenone (DPC). These receptor sequences come from a man younger than 35 with alopecia areata. Some clones in this sample may be carry-over from other donors' samples. Both conserved end residues are part of each CDR3. D genes are given only for firm matches. Rows may omit the clone size; those that give it use once, few, many or a size class.

j_call: TRBJ2-2; v_call: TRBV14; d_call: TRBD1; clone_size: few; cdr3_nt: TGTGCCAGCAGCCCTTGGACAGGGGACACCGGGGAGCTGTTTTTT; cdr3_aa: CASSPWTGDTGELFF
j_call: TRBJ2-1; v_call: TRBV6-2/TRBV6-3; d_call: .; clone_size: .; cdr3_nt: TGTGCCAGCAGTCCCGCCGAATCTGTGTACAATGAGCAGTTCTTC; cdr3_aa: CASSPAESVYNEQFF
j_call: TRBJ2-3; v_call: TRBV18; d_call: TRBD2; clone_size: .; cdr3_nt: TGTGCCAGCTCACCGGAGCGGGGGTCCACAGATACGCAGTATTTT; cdr3_aa: CASSPERGSTDTQYF
j_call: TRBJ1-1; v_call: TRBV4-1; d_call: .; clone_size: .; cdr3_nt: TGCGCCAGCAGCCAAGCAGGGTACGTCACTGAAGCTTTCTTT; cdr3_aa: CASSQAGYVTEAFF
j_call: TRBJ1-2; v_call: TRBV7-3; d_call: TRBD1; clone_size: few; cdr3_nt: TGTGCCAGCAGCTACGACAGGGGGTCTGGTGGCTACACCTTC; cdr3_aa: CASSYDRGSGGYTF
j_call: TRBJ2-7; v_call: TRBV5-1; d_call: .; clone_size: few; cdr3_nt: TGCGCCAGCAGCTTGGTCCAAGGCCCAACCTACGAGCAGTACTTC; cdr3_aa: CASSLVQGPTYEQYF
j_call: TRBJ1-1; v_call: TRBV6-5; d_call: .; clone_size: .; cdr3_nt: TGTGCCAGCAGTTCCGGGAGTGCTGAAGCTTTCTTT; cdr3_aa: CASSSGSAEAFF
j_call: TRBJ2-5; v_call: TRBV6-5; d_call: .; clone_size: .; cdr3_nt: TGTGCCAGCAGCGGGACTTTTCTCACTTCCCAAGAGACCCAGTACTTC; cdr3_aa: CASSGTFLTSQETQYF
j_call: TRBJ2-2; v_call: TRBV6-5; d_call: .; clone_size: few; cdr3_nt: TGTGCCAGCAGTTACTCAGCCGACACCGGGGAGCTGTTTTTT; cdr3_aa: CASSYSADTGELFF
j_call: TRBJ2-3; v_call: TRBV6-5; d_call: TRBD1; clone_size: few; cdr3_nt: TGTGCCACCGGAAAGGGGGCCGCAGATACGCAGTATTTT; cdr3_aa: CATGKGAADTQYF
j_call: TRBJ2-5; v_call: TRBV7-2; d_call: .; clone_size: few; cdr3_nt: TGTGCCGGCCGGACCCAGGGCGGGGAGACCCAGTACTTC; cdr3_aa: CAGRTQGGETQYF
j_call: TRBJ2-1; v_call: TRBV6-2/TRBV6-3; d_call: TRBD2; clone_size: few; cdr3_nt: TGTGCCAGCAGTTCACCGGGACTAGCGGATGAGCAGTTCTTC; cdr3_aa: CASSSPGLADEQFF
j_call: TRBJ2-3; v_call: TRBV24-1; d_call: .; clone_size: many; cdr3_nt: TGTGCCACCAGTGATTTAGGTGCAGATACGCAGTATTTT; cdr3_aa: CATSDLGADTQYF
j_call: TRBJ2-3; v_call: TRBV12-3/TRBV12-4; d_call: .; clone_size: few; cdr3_nt: TGTGCCAGCAGTCCCCATCACAGCGCGCAGTATTTT; cdr3_aa: CASSPHHSAQYF
j_call: TRBJ2-3; v_call: TRBV9; d_call: TRBD2; clone_size: many; cdr3_nt: TGTGCCAGCAGCCCTCCGGGACTAGCAGGAGATACGCAGTATTTT; cdr3_aa: CASSPPGLAGDTQYF
j_call: TRBJ1-4; v_call: TRBV20-1; d_call: .; clone_size: few; cdr3_nt: TGCAGTGCCCCGAAAAACAGGGTTAATGAAAAACTGTTTTTT; cdr3_aa: CSAPKNRVNEKLFF
j_call: TRBJ1-6; v_call: TRBV12-3/TRBV12-4; d_call: .; clone_size: many; cdr3_nt: TGTGCCAGCAGTACTTCCGTGGGGGCCCATTTCTTT; cdr3_aa: CASSTSVGAHFF
j_call: TRBJ2-5; v_call: TRBV12-3/TRBV12-4; d_call: TRBD1; clone_size: few; cdr3_nt: TGTGCCAGCAGTTTGGGGACAGGGATCAGAGAGACCCAGTACTTC; cdr3_aa: CASSLGTGIRETQYF
j_call: TRBJ2-7; v_call: TRBV29-1; d_call: .; clone_size: .; cdr3_nt: TGCAGCGTTGCTGGGCCGGGCAGCTACGAGCAGTACTTC; cdr3_aa: CSVAGPGSYEQYF
j_call: TRBJ1-2; v_call: TRBV10-3; d_call: TRBD1; clone_size: many; cdr3_nt: TGTGCCATCAGAGACGGGACAGGGGGTGGCTACACCTTC; cdr3_aa: CAIRDGTGGGYTF
j_call: TRBJ2-1; v_call: TRBV7-9; d_call: .; clone_size: many; cdr3_nt: TGTGCCAGCAGCTTAGCGCGTTTAACCCTTTTCCCCAATGAGCAGTTCTTC; cdr3_aa: CASSLARLTLFPNEQFF
j_call: TRBJ1-1; v_call: TRBV6-2/TRBV6-3; d_call: .; clone_size: few; cdr3_nt: TGTGCCAGCAGTTACTCTCTTGGGGGCGCCTCTGAAGCTTTCTTT; cdr3_aa: CASSYSLGGASEAFF
j_call: TRBJ1-3; v_call: TRBV7-2; d_call: .; clone_size: many; cdr3_nt: TGTGCCAGCAGCTTAGTACGCTCTGGAAACACCATATATTTT; cdr3_aa: CASSLVRSGNTIYF
j_call: TRBJ2-4; v_call: TRBV6-5; d_call: .; clone_size: many; cdr3_nt: TGTGCCAGCAGTTACTCGACTGGTAACATTCAGTACTTC; cdr3_aa: CASSYSTGNIQYF
j_call: TRBJ1-1; v_call: TRBV20-1; d_call: .; clone_size: .; cdr3_nt: TGCAGTGCCACCGATTGGCACCGGAACACTGAAGCTTCCTTT; cdr3_aa: CSATDWHRNTEASF
j_call: TRBJ2-5; v_call: TRBV6-5; d_call: .; clone_size: many; cdr3_nt: TGTGCCAGCAGTTACTCGGAATTTGGGTACGGGACCCAGTACTTC; cdr3_aa: CASSYSEFGYGTQYF
j_call: TRBJ1-2; v_call: TRBV9; d_call: .; clone_size: many; cdr3_nt: TGTGCCAGCAGCGGGACCGCCTTGGGCTACACCTTC; cdr3_aa: CASSGTALGYTF
j_call: TRBJ1-4; v_call: TRBV3-1; d_call: .; clone_size: few; cdr3_nt: TGTGCCAGCAGCCGTCCCCAGGGCGCGGGTGAAAAACTGTTTTTT; cdr3_aa: CASSRPQGAGEKLFF
j_call: TRBJ2-3; v_call: TRBV2; d_call: TRBD2; clone_size: many; cdr3_nt: TGTGCCATGCCCGGGGAGCGGGGTCCAGATACGCAGTATTTT; cdr3_aa: CAMPGERGPDTQYF
j_call: TRBJ2-5; v_call: TRBV7-2; d_call: TRBD2; clone_size: few; cdr3_nt: TGTGCCAGCAGCGACGGACTAGCGGGGGGGCAAGAGACCCAGTACTTC; cdr3_aa: CASSDGLAGGQETQYF
j_call: TRBJ1-1; v_call: TRBV11-2; d_call: .; clone_size: .; cdr3_nt: TGTGCCAGCAGCTTCACGGCCATCGGGAACACTGAAGCTTTCTTT; cdr3_aa: CASSFTAIGNTEAFF
j_call: TRBJ1-1; v_call: TRBV7-3; d_call: TRBD1; clone_size: few; cdr3_nt: TGTGCCAGCAGGTTACAGGGGGGTGAACCTGAAGCTTTCTTT; cdr3_aa: CASRLQGGEPEAFF
j_call: TRBJ1-4; v_call: TRBV12-3/TRBV12-4; d_call: TRBD1; clone_size: .; cdr3_nt: TGTGCCAGCAGTAGGATCGGGACAGTAAATGAAAAACTGTTTTTT; cdr3_aa: CASSRIGTVNEKLFF
j_call: TRBJ1-5; v_call: TRBV2; d_call: .; clone_size: few; cdr3_nt: TGTGCCAGCACGACGGGTCTGGGTCAGCCCCAGCATTTT; cdr3_aa: CASTTGLGQPQHF
j_call: TRBJ2-5; v_call: TRBV4-3; d_call: .; clone_size: .; cdr3_nt: TGCGCCAGCAGCCAAGATTGGGGGGATGCAGAGACCCAGTACTTC; cdr3_aa: CASSQDWGDAETQYF
j_call: TRBJ2-3; v_call: TRBV24-1; d_call: .; clone_size: .; cdr3_nt: TGTGCCACCAGTGGTAGTCTACCCACAGATACGCAGTATTTT; cdr3_aa: CATSGSLPTDTQYF
j_call: TRBJ1-1; v_call: TRBV5-1; d_call: .; clone_size: .; cdr3_nt: TGCGCCAGCAGCTTGTTGGGAGACATGAACACTGAAGCTTTCTTT; cdr3_aa: CASSLLGDMNTEAFF
j_call: TRBJ2-1; v_call: TRBV7-3; d_call: .; clone_size: few; cdr3_nt: TGTGCCAGCAGCTCCCGCCCCCATAGCGGCTCCTACAATGAGCAGTTCTTC; cdr3_aa: CASSSRPHSGSYNEQFF
j_call: TRBJ2-2; v_call: TRBV6-1; d_call: .; clone_size: many; cdr3_nt: TGTGCCAGCACCCCCCAGGACGGTTTTCGACCCTCGAACACCGGGGAGCTGTTTTTT; cdr3_aa: CASTPQDGFRPSNTGELFF
j_call: TRBJ2-5; v_call: TRBV11-2; d_call: .; clone_size: many; cdr3_nt: TGTGCCAGCAGCCTCCGGCGAGGGGGAGAGACCCAGTACTTC; cdr3_aa: CASSLRRGGETQYF
j_call: TRBJ1-5; v_call: TRBV4-3; d_call: .; clone_size: few; cdr3_nt: TGCGCCAGCAGCCACAGCCCCCCCGGGAATCAGCCCCAGCATTTT; cdr3_aa: CASSHSPPGNQPQHF
j_call: TRBJ1-1; v_call: TRBV27; d_call: .; clone_size: .; cdr3_nt: TGTGCCAGCAGCCGTTATCAAAACACTGAAGCTTTCTTT; cdr3_aa: CASSRYQNTEAFF